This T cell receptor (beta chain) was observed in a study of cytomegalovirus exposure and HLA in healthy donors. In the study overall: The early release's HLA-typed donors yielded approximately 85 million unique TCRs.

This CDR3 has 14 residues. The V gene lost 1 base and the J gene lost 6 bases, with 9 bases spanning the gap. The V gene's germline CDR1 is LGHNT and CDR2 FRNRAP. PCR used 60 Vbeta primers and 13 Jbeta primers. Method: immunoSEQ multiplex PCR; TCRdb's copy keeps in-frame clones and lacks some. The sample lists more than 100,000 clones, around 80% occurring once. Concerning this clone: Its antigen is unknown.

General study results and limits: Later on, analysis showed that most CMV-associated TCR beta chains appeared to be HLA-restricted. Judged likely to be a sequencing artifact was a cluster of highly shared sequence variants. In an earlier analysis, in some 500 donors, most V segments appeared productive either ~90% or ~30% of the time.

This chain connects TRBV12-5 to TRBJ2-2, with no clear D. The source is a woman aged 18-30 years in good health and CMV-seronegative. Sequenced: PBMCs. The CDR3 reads CASGLGLVSGELFF. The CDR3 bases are TGTGCTAGTGGTTTGGGCCTAGTGTCCGGGGAGCTGTTTTTT.